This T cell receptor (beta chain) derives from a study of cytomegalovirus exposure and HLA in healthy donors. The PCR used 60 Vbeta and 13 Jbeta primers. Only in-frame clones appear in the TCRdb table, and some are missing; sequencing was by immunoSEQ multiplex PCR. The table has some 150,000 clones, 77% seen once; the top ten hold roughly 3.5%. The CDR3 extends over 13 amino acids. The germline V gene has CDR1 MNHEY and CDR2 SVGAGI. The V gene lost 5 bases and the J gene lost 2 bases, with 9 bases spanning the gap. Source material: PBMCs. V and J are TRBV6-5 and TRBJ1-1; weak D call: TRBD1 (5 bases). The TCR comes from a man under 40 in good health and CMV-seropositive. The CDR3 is CASSRTSNTEAFF. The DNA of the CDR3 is TGTGCCAGCAGTCGGACAAGCAACACTGAAGCTTTCTTT.